This T cell receptor (beta chain) originates from a study of blood T cell repertoires in COVID-19. Sequencing used immunoSEQ multiplex PCR; TCRdb keeps in-frame clones, though not all of them. The sample gives fewer than 250,000 clones, 65% to 90% of which show up once; 3.5% to 4% is in the top ten. Self-reported history from a screening survey and questionnaire set each donor's cohort. The sample taken for sequencing was PBMCs or T cells enriched from blood (not recorded which). The source of this sequence is a woman aged 40 to 50 with acute COVID-19.

The CDR3 here is CASSQGRNTEAFF. CDR3 nucleotides: TGTGCCAGCAGCCAAGGCAGGAACACTGAAGCTTTCTTT. This chain joins TRBV14 and TRBJ1-1; D remains ambiguous. Looked up from germline, CDR1 is SGHDN and CDR2 is FVKESK. V lost 1 base and J 1 base, leaving 4 bases between the germline ends. The length of the CDR3 is 13 residues.